What follows describes a single T cell receptor (beta chain). These data come from a study of T cells in tuberculosis. On the study more broadly: This South African cohort compared adolescents with or without latent tuberculosis against adults with active tuberculosis.

Tuberculin skin test and IGRA determined adolescents' latent tuberculosis status at entry. Libraries were prepared by immunoSEQ multiplex PCR; TCRdb keeps only in-frame clonotypes and omits some of them. The repertoire holds around 43,000 clones, with around 95% as singletons. The TCR originated in a donor between 10 and 35 years old with latent tuberculosis or without tuberculosis infection. Sample: PBMCs.

Here the CDR3 reads CASSLARGEGEKLFF. The DNA for the CDR3 is TGTGCCAGCAGCTTAGCGCGGGGGGAAGGCGAAAAACTGTTTTTT. The chain combines TRBV7-9 with TRBJ1-4; D is perhaps TRBD1 (5 bases). Germline assignment: CDR1 SEHNR and CDR2 FQNEAQ (reference sequence). V was cut by 0 bases and J by 8 bases, with 13 bases left in between. The CDR3 length is 15 residues.